Sequencing of this T cell receptor (beta chain) was carried out in a study of blood T cell repertoires in COVID-19. Across the whole study: Nucleic acid was either cDNA or gDNA, and it came from T cells, B-cell-depleted T cells, or PBMCs.

This CDR3 is built from 15 residues. Trimming cost V 0 bases and J 7 bases; bases outside gene matches: 5. Germline V CDR1 and CDR2: LGHNA, YNFKEQ. In the authors' methods: Reference gene primers were amplified, and this amplification served to estimate nucleated cell counts. Some clones are missing from TCRdb's copy, which holds only in-frame ones; the method was immunoSEQ multiplex PCR. V and J calls and clone size are those listed in that table; D and trimming were worked out from the DNA. The sample has about 94,000 clones; 74% are singletons. It was during active infection that Seattle patients were enrolled and then longitudinally followed.

The TCR sequence derives from a man between 65 and 85 years old with COVID-19, enrolled during active disease. This rearrangement joins TRBV4-2 to TRBJ1-5, with TRBD1 identical over 8 bases. The sample comprised peripheral blood. The CDR3 loop reads CASSQDPGGRQPQHF. CDR3 coding DNA: TGTGCCAGCAGCCAAGACCCAGGGGGCCGACAGCCCCAGCATTTT.